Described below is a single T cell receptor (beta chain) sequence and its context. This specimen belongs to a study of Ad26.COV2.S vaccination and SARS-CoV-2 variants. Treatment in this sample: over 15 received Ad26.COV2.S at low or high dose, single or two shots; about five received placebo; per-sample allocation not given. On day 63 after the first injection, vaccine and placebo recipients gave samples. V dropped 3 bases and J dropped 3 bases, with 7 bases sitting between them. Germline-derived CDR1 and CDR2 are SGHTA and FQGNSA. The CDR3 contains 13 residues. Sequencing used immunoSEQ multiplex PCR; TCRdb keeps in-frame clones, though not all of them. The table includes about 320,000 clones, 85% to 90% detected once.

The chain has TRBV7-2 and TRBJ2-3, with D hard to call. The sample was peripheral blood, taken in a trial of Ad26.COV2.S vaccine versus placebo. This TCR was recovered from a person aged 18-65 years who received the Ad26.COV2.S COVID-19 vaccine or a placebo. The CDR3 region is CASSLFRTDTQYF. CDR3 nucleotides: TGTGCCAGCAGCTTGTTTAGGACAGATACGCAGTATTTT.